This T cell receptor (beta chain) appears in the sequencing data of a study of T-cell memory formation after mild COVID-19 (dated by TCRdb to about 2021). Context from the whole study: TCR sequence clusters from the two donors were largely donor specific. Longitudinal TCRalpha and TCRbeta repertoire sequencing tracked T-cell clones expanding and contracting after mild COVID-19 in a couple of donors. The cohort comprised two young, previously healthy adult volunteers, one female and one male.

In the case of this clonotype: Its antigen target is currently unknown. It has no much larger one-base neighbor in the sample; base qualities were not kept.

Including cysteine and phenylalanine, the CDR3 has 14 amino acids. Of the read, only the CDR3 DNA is kept; its 42 bases are in frame from base 1. V is reduced by 1 base and J by 2 bases, leaving a spacing of 7 bases between them. The germline V gene sets CDR1 to KGHDR and CDR2 to SFDVKD. PBMCs were isolated by Ficoll-Paque density gradient centrifugation. The investigation overall reported the following: Clones contracting from day 15 to 85 had balanced CD4/CD8 phenotypes, while a second wave expanding from day 15 to 37 was biased towards CD4+. The second-wave clones that peaked on day 37 were not confirmed to be SARS-CoV-2 specific. Contracting CD4+ clones turned up mainly in the CM and EM memory subsets, whereas EMRA was where CD8+ clones were enriched. The study covered only a couple of mild cases, and larger cohorts including severe cases with pre-infection samples were considered necessary. The detection of some responding clones in pre-infection memory suggests that pre-existing cross-reactive memory T cells joined the SARS-CoV-2 response.

Sequencer: Illumina NovaSeq 6000. cDNA libraries for TCRalpha and TCRbeta were prepared by 5'RACE using constant-segment primers, with sample barcodes and unique molecular identifiers added. RNA was extracted from every sample with Trizol reagent. Library amplification was performed in two PCR steps, and a second sample barcode and Illumina TruSeq adapters were introduced in the second step. Sequencing of the libraries was done on an Illumina NovaSeq, producing 2 x 150 bp paired-end reads. The published analysis was carried out like this. Demultiplexing of reads and collapsing into UMI-guided consensus sequences were performed with migec v1.2.7. Using mixcr v2.1.11, the UMI consensuses were aligned to TRA and TRB V and J templates and assembled into clonotypes. Clonotypes were classified as expanded or contracted when called significant by both edgeR and NoisET, with noise models trained on biological replicates. For edgeR calls, the cutoffs were a false discovery rate-adjusted p below 0.01 and a log2 fold-change threshold of 1. As an exploratory analysis of dynamics, PCA with hierarchical clustering was applied to max-normalized trajectories of the 1000 most abundant clonotypes. The CD4 or CD8 phenotype of responding clones was assigned using the separately sequenced CD4+ and CD8+ repertoires. TCRdb cleaned the public reads at Q25 with fastp, built clones with MiXCR and kept in-frame beta chains. When rows share a CDR3 protein, they turn into one entry using the most common DNA and genes. The V and J calls follow TCRdb's processing rather than the paper's. For this sample the table gives tens of thousands of distinct CDR3 sequences, of which around 20% were detected only once. The ten largest account for roughly 1.4% of the sample.

Sequenced input: PBMCs or a T cell subset sorted from them (not recorded which). The sequence derives from an adult who had mild COVID-19 (a few samples of this study predate the infection). The sample titles of this study are shuffled in the database, so cell type and time point are left out. In this chain, TRBV24-1 is recombined with TRBJ1-2, with TRBD1 perhaps the D gene, on 6 matching bases. The DNA is as follows: TGTGCCACCAGTGATTTCGACAGGAACTATGGCTACACCTTC. Translated, it gives CATSDFDRNYGYTF.